These 27 T cell receptor beta chains came from one sample sequenced in a study of Graves' ophthalmopathy and Graves' hyperthyroidism. CDR3 regions of TCR beta were amplified from RNA transcripts. Amplification began with first-round RT-PCR using HTBI primers, then second-round multiplex PCR was performed. One entry per CDR3 protein, called by TCRdb with MiXCR from the multiplex PCR reads. The table lists roughly 350,000 distinct CDR3 sequences, 17% of them singletons. Source material: peripheral blood. The source is an adult woman with stable Graves' hyperthyroidism.

This clonotype was recorded many times. This chain connects TRBV28 to TRBJ2-7; D perhaps matches TRBD2 (6 bases). V shed 4 bases and J shed 3 bases, with 16 bases lying between them. CDR3 size: 15 residues. Germline lookup yields CDR1 MDHEN and CDR2 SYDVKM. For the CDR3, the DNA is TGTGCCAGCAGTTCGATCCCGGGACTGAACTACGAGCAGTACTTC. Translated, it gives CASSSIPGLNYEQYF.

This clonotype was detected many times. CDR3 residues: CASSSTKIGPRRSEAFF. The DNA for the CDR3 is TGTGCCAGCAGTTCAACAAAGATAGGACCCCGAAGGTCTGAAGCTTTCTTT. The chain links TRBV12-3 or TRBV12-4 to TRBJ1-1; D is ambiguous. The CDR3 length is 17 residues. The germline V and J ends were trimmed by 4 bases and 6 bases, with 24 bases remaining between them.

The genes are TRBV6-5 and TRBJ1-6, with TRBD1 matching 8 bases. The ends lost 4 bases at V and 8 bases at J; junction bases unmatched: 10. The CDR3 totals 16 residues. The germline gives CDR1 MNHEY, CDR2 SVGAGI. The CDR3 sequence is CASSSMRTGGHSPLHF. In nucleotides, the CDR3 is TGTGCCAGCAGTTCAATGAGAACAGGGGGGCATTCACCCCTCCACTTT.

This clonotype was seen a handful of times. This chain connects TRBV29-1 to TRBJ2-4; D is perhaps TRBD2 (5 bases). The CDR3 covers 13 residues. Germline lookup yields CDR1 SQVTM and CDR2 ANQGSEA. V was clipped by 7 bases and J by 4 bases, with 14 bases between them. The CDR3 DNA reads TGCAGCGCTAGCAACTGGACTAAAAACATTCAGTACTTC. This sequence encodes CSASNWTKNIQYF.

CDR3 in DNA: TGTGCCAGCAGCTTACCGTGGCTGGAAGCTTTCTTT. Encoded protein: CASSLPWLEAFF. This chain links TRBV7-2 with TRBJ1-1; D ambiguous. There are 12 residues in the CDR3. V was cut by 2 bases and J by 8 bases, with 9 bases left in between. Germline values: CDR1 SGHTA, CDR2 FQGNSA.

This clonotype was seen repeatedly, ten times or more. The chain links TRBV7-3 to TRBJ2-2; D is unclear. Trimming took 6 bases from V and 4 from J, leaving 9 bases between them. Germline-derived CDR1 and CDR2 are SGHTA and FQGTGA. This CDR3 spans 13 amino acids. CDR3 in DNA: TGTGCCAGCAGGGGTCCTGGCACCGGGGAGCTGTTTTTT. It encodes CASRGPGTGELFF.

This clonotype was detected many times. The CDR3 loop reads CASSRTANPYEQYF. The DNA of the CDR3 is TGTGCCAGCAGCCGGACAGCTAACCCCTACGAGCAGTACTTC. The J gene is TRBJ2-7, the V gene TRBV13; perhaps TRBD1 as D (6 bases). The ends were cut back, 5 bases at V and 2 bases at J, with 13 bases in the middle. The CDR3 is 14 residues long. The germline CDR1 and CDR2 sequences are PRHDT and FYEKMQ (reference sequence).

This clonotype was counted at least ten times. This chain connects TRBV20-1 to TRBJ2-7; 7 bases are shared with TRBD2. The CDR3 has 15 residues. Germline values: CDR1 DFQATT, CDR2 SNEGSKA (reference sequence). V lost 0 bases and J lost 0; bases outside the gene matches: 5. This CDR3 is CSARDPAGLSYEQYF. The DNA for the CDR3 is TGCAGTGCTAGAGATCCAGCGGGACTCTCCTACGAGCAGTACTTC.

This clonotype occurred many times. The rearrangement uses TRBV2 and TRBJ1-1, with D possibly matching TRBD1 (6 bases). The germline V gene encodes CDR1 SNHLY and CDR2 FYNNEI. This CDR3 contains 14 residues. V lost 3 bases, J lost 2 bases, and 10 bases lay in between. The CDR3 sequence is CASSEDRDNTEAFF. In DNA form, the CDR3 reads TGTGCCAGCAGTGAGGACAGAGACAACACTGAAGCTTTCTTT.

This clonotype was seen at least ten times. This chain links TRBV20-1 with TRBJ1-2; the D gene is possibly TRBD1 (6 bases). Germline V gene data show CDR1 as DFQATT and CDR2 as SNEGSKA (reference sequence). V dropped 0 bases and J dropped 1 base, with 24 bases sitting between them. The CDR3 extends over 19 amino acids. CDR3 nucleotide sequence: TGCAGTGCTAGAGATCAGACATCGGTAACGGGGGGGCATAACTATGGCTACACCTTC. Translation gives CSARDQTSVTGGHNYGYTF.

This clonotype was observed a few times. The chain combines TRBV18 with TRBJ2-7; D is ambiguous. CDR1 and CDR2 from the germline V gene are KGHSH and LQKENI. Trimming removed 1 base from V and 3 bases from J, with 16 bases in between. This CDR3 is built from 16 residues. Here the CDR3 DNA reads TGTGCCAGCTCACCACAAGCCAGGAAAGGCGGCTACGAGCAGTACTTC. Translating it yields CASSPQARKGGYEQYF.

This clonotype has ten or more counts. The rearrangement joins TRBV9 to TRBJ2-7; 7 nucleotides align to TRBD1. The CDR3 contains 19 residues. V gave up 4 bases and J gave up 5 bases; unmatched junction bases: 24. Germline values: CDR1 SGDLS, CDR2 YYNGEE. DNA for the CDR3: TGTGCCAGCAGCCCTCTACTCGGACAGGCTTACGACGGTAGTAACGAGCAGTACTTC. It codes for CASSPLLGQAYDGSNEQYF.

This clonotype showed up many times. The chain couples TRBV28 to TRBJ1-5; no clear D. V lost 6 bases and J 4 bases, leaving 13 bases between the germline ends. This CDR3 has 14 amino acids. Germline V gene lookup returns CDR1 MDHEN and CDR2 SYDVKM. CDR3 nucleotide sequence: TGTGCCAGCAGCGACATAGGGAGAAATCAGCCCCAGCATTTT. Protein sequence: CASSDIGRNQPQHF. The full variable domain, in which reference TRBV28 and TRBJ1-5 provide the parts outside the CDR3, is DVKVTQSSRYLVKRTGEKVFLECVQDMDHENMFWYRQDPGLGLRLIYFSYDVKMKEKGDIPEGYSVSREKKERFSLILESASTNQTSMYLCASSDIGRNQPQHFGDGTRLSIL.

This clonotype was observed at least ten times. The chain combines TRBV11-1 with TRBJ2-7; TRBD2 matches 7 bases. CDR3 size: 15 residues. Germline V CDR1 and CDR2: SGHAT, FQDESV (reference sequence). The junction had 13 bases not matched to a gene; V was cut back by 6 bases and J by 5 bases. In nucleotides, the CDR3 is TGTGCCAGCAGACTAGAGGTTGCGGGAGCCAACGAGCAGTACTTC. This encodes CASRLEVAGANEQYF.

This chain joins TRBV12-3 or TRBV12-4 and TRBJ2-3, with 10 bases identical to TRBD2. The CDR3 is 16 amino acids. With 6 bases clipped from V and 3 bases from J, the junction kept 9 bases outside the gene matches. In DNA, the CDR3 is TGTGCCAGCAGATACTTAGCGGGAGGAGGTACAGATACGCAGTATTTT. It is translated as CASRYLAGGGTDTQYF.

The chain has TRBV28 and TRBJ2-5, with D unresolved. Germline V gene sequence: CDR1 MDHEN, CDR2 SYDVKM. Trimming stripped 7 bases from V and 5 bases from J, with 8 bases between. The CDR3 length is 11 residues. CDR3: CASTQLETQYF. The CDR3 nucleotides are TGTGCCAGCACCCAGCTGGAGACCCAGTACTTC.

CDR3 bases: TGTGCCAGCAGCTTAGAACCCGGGACCCTAGGTGGGGCCGGGGAGCTGTTTTTT. Its protein product is CASSLEPGTLGGAGELFF. The genes are TRBV11-2 and TRBJ2-2, with D perhaps being TRBD1 or TRBD2 (5 bases each). The CDR3 is 18 amino acids. CDR1 is SGHAT, CDR2 FQNNGV, per germline. Trimming cost V 0 bases and J 6 bases, with 20 bases left between them.

The J gene is TRBJ2-2, the V gene TRBV4-3; D not resolved. The CDR3 has 18 amino acids. CDR1 LGHNA and CDR2 YSLEER come from the germline V gene. Trimming left V 3 bases short and J 4 bases short, with 21 bases between. CDR3 bases: TGCGCCAGCAGCCACGTTAAAAGACCCCAGGAAGGCACCGGGGAGCTGTTTTTT. Residues: CASSHVKRPQEGTGELFF.

The chain carries TRBV12-5 and TRBJ2-5; 12 bases fit TRBD1. Germline V gene data show CDR1 as LGHNT and CDR2 as FRNRAP. The CDR3 has 15 residues. J gave up 5 bases and V 7 bases, and 8 bases lay outside the gene matches. CDR3: CASAPGQGARETQYF. The CDR3 DNA sequence: TGTGCTAGTGCTCCGGGACAGGGGGCGCGGGAGACCCAGTACTTC.

The sample holds many counts of this clonotype. The chain links TRBV6-2 or TRBV6-3 to TRBJ1-3, with D possibly TRBD1 on 5 matching bases. This CDR3 region has 18 residues. V was pared by 6 bases and J by 0 bases, with 21 bases between. Germline CDR1 and CDR2: MNHEY and SVGEGT. The CDR3 bases are TGTGCCAGCAGGGCGTTTGGGGACCCGATCTTCTCTGGAAACACCATATATTTT. Translation: CASRAFGDPIFSGNTIYF.

This clonotype was counted ten times or more. The chain combines TRBV28 with TRBJ2-2; D remains ambiguous. V dropped 2 bases and J dropped 4 bases, with 11 bases sitting between them. Germline CDR1 and CDR2: MDHEN and SYDVKM. CDR3 length: 15 residues. CDR3: CASSLGSQSTGELFF. The CDR3 DNA sequence: TGTGCCAGCAGTTTAGGCTCGCAGTCCACCGGGGAGCTGTTTTTT.

This clonotype was seen many times. The CDR3 sequence is CASSPGVGGPYQETQYF. The CDR3 nucleotides are TGTGCCAGCTCACCAGGCGTCGGGGGACCATACCAAGAGACCCAGTACTTC. This sequence joins TRBV18 and TRBJ2-5, with D perhaps TRBD2 (6 bases). There are 17 residues in the CDR3. Between the trimmed V and J ends, which lost 2 bases and 0 bases, there was a span of 16 bases. Per germline, CDR1 KGHSH and CDR2 LQKENI.

This clonotype was observed many times. The chain employs TRBV12-3 or TRBV12-4 and TRBJ2-5, with 12 bases aligning to TRBD2. The length of the CDR3 is 15 residues. With 6 bases clipped from V and 2 bases from J, the junction kept 4 bases outside the gene matches. The CDR3 nucleotides are TGTGCCAGCAGGCGGACTAGCGGGGAACAAGAGACCCAGTACTTC. Amino acids: CASRRTSGEQETQYF.

This clonotype was detected only a few times. A junction end diverges from the germline sequence, so it may reflect a read error. The chain is built from TRBV20-1 and TRBJ2-2, with TRBD1 matching 7 bases. This CDR3 has 15 amino acids. Germline V gene sequence: CDR1 DFQATT, CDR2 SNEGSKA (reference sequence). For the CDR3, the DNA is TGCAGTGCTAGAGGGTTAGGGGGCGCGTCCGGGGAGCTGTTGTTT. It is translated as CSARGLGGASGELLF.

This clonotype occurred many times. This rearrangement joins TRBV2 to TRBJ2-1, with D possibly matching TRBD2 (8 bases). Trimming shortened V by 7 bases and J by 15 bases, and 25 bases separated the two germline ends. Germline values: CDR1 SNHLY, CDR2 FYNNEI. This CDR3 is 14 amino acids long. CDR3 sequence: CASTKPNRGLGVFF. For the CDR3, the DNA is TGTGCCAGCACCAAACCCAACAGGGGACTAGGCGTGTTCTTC.

This clonotype was found many times. The chain combines TRBV6-5 with TRBJ1-1; 8 bases match TRBD1. Germline V CDR1 and CDR2: MNHEY, SVGAGI. The CDR3 has 14 residues. The V segment lost 6 bases and the J segment 5 bases; nucleotides outside the gene matches: 8. CDR3 loop: CASSNTRGHTEAFF. The CDR3 region has the DNA TGTGCCAGCAGCAATACCAGGGGGCATACTGAAGCTTTCTTT.

This clonotype was counted at least ten times. A read error may explain this, as a much larger clone is one base away. This sequence joins TRBV6-5 and TRBJ2-7; 10 bases are shared with TRBD2. CDR3 length: 15 residues. Trimming cost V 7 bases and J 1 base; bases outside gene matches: 7. Germline V gives CDR1 MNHEY, CDR2 SVGAGI. The CDR3 here is CASTTRTSGSYEQYF. CDR3 nucleotides: TGTGCCAGCACCACTCGGACTAGCGGATCCTACGAGCAGTACTTC.